This T cell receptor beta chain appears in the sequencing data of a study of Ad26.COV2.S vaccination and SARS-CoV-2 variants. On this clone itself: What it recognizes is unknown.

Study findings and constraints: Vaccine recipients and placebo recipients showed similar non-spike TCR breadth. Substantial breadth was reportedly displayed by spike-specific CD8+ and CD4+ T cell responses after vaccination.

Treatment given: approximately 18 received Ad26.COV2.S at low or high dose, single or two shots; five or six received placebo; per-sample allocation not given. At day 63 after the first vaccine or placebo injection, samples were drawn. This Boston cohort included adults aged 18-55 years. Germline V gene lookup returns CDR1 MNHNY and CDR2 SVGAGI (reference sequence). CDR3 size: 12 residues. With 8 bases removed from V and 4 bases from J, the gap between germline ends came to 11 bases. Clones were sequenced by immunoSEQ multiplex PCR, and TCRdb holds only the in-frame ones, with some missing. Of approximately 300,000 clones in the sample, over 80% were seen once.

The sequence derives from a person between 18 and 65 years old who received the Ad26.COV2.S COVID-19 vaccine or a placebo. The chain joins TRBV6-6 to TRBJ1-2; D is unresolved. The sample here was peripheral blood, taken in a trial of Ad26.COV2.S vaccine versus placebo. This chain's CDR3 is CASSEGGYGYTF. As DNA, the CDR3 is TGTGCCAGCTCAGAGGGTGGCTATGGCTACACCTTC.